This TCR beta chain was obtained from a study of T cell responses to AZD1222 COVID-19 vaccine. Whole-study results and caveats: Repertoire samples came only from after the peak T cell response.

Clones were read by immunoSEQ multiplex PCR, and TCRdb kept only the in-frame ones, dropping some. The sample has fewer than 120,000 clones, just under 95% seen once. As for this clone: Antigen unknown.

Material: peripheral blood, obtained 28 days after the second AZD1222 dose. This sequence originates from an adult who received the AZD1222 COVID-19 vaccine.

The CDR3 reads CASSLGPADTQYF. DNA of the CDR3: TGTGCCAGCAGCTTGGGACCCGCAGATACGCAGTATTTT. The chain recombines TRBV5-6 with TRBJ2-3; D remains ambiguous. The CDR3 sequence is 13 residues long. Looked up from germline, CDR1 is SGHDT and CDR2 is YYEEEE. Deletions cut 0 bases from V and 4 bases from J, with 6 bases between.